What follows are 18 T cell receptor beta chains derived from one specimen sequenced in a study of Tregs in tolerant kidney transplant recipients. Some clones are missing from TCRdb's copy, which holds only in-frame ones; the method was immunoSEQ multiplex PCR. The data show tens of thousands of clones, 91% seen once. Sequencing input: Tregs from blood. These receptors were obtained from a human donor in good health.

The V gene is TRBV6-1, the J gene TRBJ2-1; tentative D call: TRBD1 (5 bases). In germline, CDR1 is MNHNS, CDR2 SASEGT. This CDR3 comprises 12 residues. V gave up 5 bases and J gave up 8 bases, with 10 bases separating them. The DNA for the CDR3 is TGTGCCAGCAGTTATCCCAGGGATGAGCAGTTCTTC. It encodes CASSYPRDEQFF.

The CDR3 protein is CAWSAPPRLAVTYEQYF. CDR3 DNA sequence: TGTGCCTGGAGTGCCCCGCCCCGACTAGCGGTTACCTACGAGCAGTACTTC. The chain has TRBV30 and TRBJ2-7; 9 nucleotides align to TRBD2. The germline V gene encodes CDR1 GTSNPN and CDR2 SVGIG (reference sequence). The CDR3 has 17 residues. Trimming at V came to 1 base and at J to 2 bases, leaving 12 bases not matched to a gene.

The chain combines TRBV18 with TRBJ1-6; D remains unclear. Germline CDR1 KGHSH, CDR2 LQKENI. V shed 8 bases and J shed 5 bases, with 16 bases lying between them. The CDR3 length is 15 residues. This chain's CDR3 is CASRWRNIDNSPLHF. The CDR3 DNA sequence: TGTGCCAGCCGTTGGAGGAACATTGATAATTCACCCCTCCACTTT.

The CDR3 DNA reads as TGTGCCAGCAGCGTCGGCGGATACTACAATGAGCAGTTCTTC. Translating it yields CASSVGGYYNEQFF. This chain connects TRBV9 to TRBJ2-1; no firm D call. Germline CDR1 SGDLS, CDR2 YYNGEE. Trimming cost V 2 bases and J 3 bases, with 9 bases left between them. CDR3 length: 14 residues. Combining the CDR3 with reference TRBV9 and TRBJ2-1 gives the whole variable domain DSGVTQTPKHLITATGQRVTLRCSPRSGDLSVYWYQQSLDQGLQFLIQYYNGEERAKGNILERFSAQQFPDLHSELNLSSLELGDSALYFCASSVGGYYNEQFFGPGTRLTVL.

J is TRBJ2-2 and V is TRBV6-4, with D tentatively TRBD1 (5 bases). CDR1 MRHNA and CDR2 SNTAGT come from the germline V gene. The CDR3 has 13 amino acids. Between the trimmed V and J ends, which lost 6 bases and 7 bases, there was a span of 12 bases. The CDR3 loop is CASSRGAGGELFF. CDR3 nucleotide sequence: TGTGCCAGCAGCCGTGGGGCAGGCGGGGAGCTGTTTTTT.

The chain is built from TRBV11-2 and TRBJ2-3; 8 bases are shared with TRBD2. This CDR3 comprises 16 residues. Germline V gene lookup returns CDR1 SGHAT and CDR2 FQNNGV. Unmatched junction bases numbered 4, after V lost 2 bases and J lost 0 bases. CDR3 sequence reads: CASSLFGGASTDTQYF. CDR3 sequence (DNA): TGTGCCAGCAGCTTATTCGGGGGGGCTAGCACAGATACGCAGTATTTT.

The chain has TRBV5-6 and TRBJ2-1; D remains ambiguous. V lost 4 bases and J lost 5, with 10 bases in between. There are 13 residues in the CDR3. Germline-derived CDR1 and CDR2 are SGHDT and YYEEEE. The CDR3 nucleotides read TGTGCCAGCAGCCGAATGGGGAACAATGAGCAGTTCTTC. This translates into CASSRMGNNEQFF.

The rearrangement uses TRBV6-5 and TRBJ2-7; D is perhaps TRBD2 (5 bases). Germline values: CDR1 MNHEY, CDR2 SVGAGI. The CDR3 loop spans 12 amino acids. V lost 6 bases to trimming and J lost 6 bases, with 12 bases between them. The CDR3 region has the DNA TGTGCCAGCAGGTCCGGAGGTCCCGAGCAGTACTTC. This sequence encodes CASRSGGPEQYF.

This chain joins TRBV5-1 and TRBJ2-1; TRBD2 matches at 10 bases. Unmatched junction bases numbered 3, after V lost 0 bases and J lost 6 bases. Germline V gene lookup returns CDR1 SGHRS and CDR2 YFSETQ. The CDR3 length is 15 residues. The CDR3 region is CASSLGSGGANEQFF. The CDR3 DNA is TGCGCCAGCAGCTTGGGAAGCGGGGGGGCCAATGAGCAGTTCTTC.

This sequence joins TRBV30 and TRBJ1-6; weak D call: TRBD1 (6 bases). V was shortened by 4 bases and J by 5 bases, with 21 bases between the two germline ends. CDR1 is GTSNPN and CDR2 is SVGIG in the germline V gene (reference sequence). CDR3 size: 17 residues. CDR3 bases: TGTGCCTGGAACTGGCGGCTGGAGGGGGGGGATAATTCACCCCTCCACTTT. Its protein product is CAWNWRLEGGDNSPLHF.

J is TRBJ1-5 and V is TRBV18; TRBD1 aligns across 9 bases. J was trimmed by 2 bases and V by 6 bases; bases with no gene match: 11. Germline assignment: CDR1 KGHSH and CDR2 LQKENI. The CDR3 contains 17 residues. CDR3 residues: CASSRDRADWGNQPQHF. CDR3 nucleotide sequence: TGTGCCAGCTCTAGGGACAGGGCCGATTGGGGCAATCAGCCCCAGCATTTT.

This CDR3 is CASSYGGLQETQYF. The CDR3 nucleotides read TGCGCCAGCAGCTATGGTGGGCTCCAAGAGACCCAGTACTTC. The genes are TRBV5-1 and TRBJ2-5; D gene ambiguous. This CDR3 has 14 residues. Germline values: CDR1 SGHRS, CDR2 YFSETQ. V lost 3 bases and J 1 base, leaving 10 bases between the germline ends.

The DNA of the CDR3 is TGTGCCAGCAGCTTGGCCAGGGGATTGGAAAAACTGTTTTTT. Its translation is CASSLARGLEKLFF. The V call is TRBV7-2, the J call TRBJ1-4; tentatively, D is TRBD1 (6 bases). CDR1 SGHTA and CDR2 FQGNSA come from the germline V gene. The CDR3 length is 14 residues. V was clipped by 3 bases and J by 8 bases, with 13 bases between them.

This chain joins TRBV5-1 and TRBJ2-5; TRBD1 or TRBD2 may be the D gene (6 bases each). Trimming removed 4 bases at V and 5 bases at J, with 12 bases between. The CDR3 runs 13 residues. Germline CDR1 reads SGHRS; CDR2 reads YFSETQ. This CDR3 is CASSRQGRETQYF. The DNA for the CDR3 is TGCGCCAGCAGCAGGCAGGGGAGGGAGACCCAGTACTTC.

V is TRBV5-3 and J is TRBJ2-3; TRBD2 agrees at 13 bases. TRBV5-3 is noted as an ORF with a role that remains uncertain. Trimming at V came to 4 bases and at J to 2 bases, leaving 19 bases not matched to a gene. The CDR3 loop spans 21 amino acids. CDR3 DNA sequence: TGTGCCAGAAGCCCAGACTTAGGGACTAGCGGGATCCCAGGTCCCACAGATACGCAGTATTTT. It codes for CARSPDLGTSGIPGPTDTQYF.

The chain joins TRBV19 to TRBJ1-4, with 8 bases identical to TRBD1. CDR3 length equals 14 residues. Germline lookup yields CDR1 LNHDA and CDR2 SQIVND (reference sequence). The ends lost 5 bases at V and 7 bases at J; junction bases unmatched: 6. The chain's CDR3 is CASSRTGRREKLFF. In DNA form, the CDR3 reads TGTGCCAGTAGTCGGACAGGGAGGCGTGAAAAACTGTTTTTT.

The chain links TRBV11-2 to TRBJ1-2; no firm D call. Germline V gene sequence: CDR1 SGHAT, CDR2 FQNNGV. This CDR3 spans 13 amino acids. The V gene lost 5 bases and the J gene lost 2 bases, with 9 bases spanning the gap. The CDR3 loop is CASSLDGNYGYTF. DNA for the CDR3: TGTGCCAGCAGCCTGGACGGCAACTATGGCTACACCTTC.

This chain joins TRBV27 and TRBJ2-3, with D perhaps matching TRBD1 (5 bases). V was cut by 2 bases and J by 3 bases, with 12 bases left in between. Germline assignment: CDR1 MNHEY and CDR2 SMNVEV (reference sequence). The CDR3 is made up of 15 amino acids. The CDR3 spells CASSLNFRVTDTQYF. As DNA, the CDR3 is TGTGCCAGCAGTTTAAATTTCAGGGTTACAGATACGCAGTATTTT.